The text below deals with one TCR beta chain. Its cognate antigen is unknown. This CDR3 region has 13 residues. Germline values: CDR1 MNHEY, CDR2 SMNVEV (reference sequence). V was cut by 4 bases and J by 2 bases, with 9 bases left in between. This sample is drawn from a study of graft-versus-host responses after intestinal transplantation. Whole-study context: Uniformly, recipients were administered anti-thymocyte globulin induction with subsequent tacrolimus and steroids for around three years. Study-level results: The study associated peak circulating GvH clone levels with early post-transplant HvG declines. Detection of GvH clones occurred in recipient marrow, and some had their first appearance in ileum or blood.

The method was immunoSEQ multiplex PCR; TCRdb's version includes in-frame clones alone and lacks a portion of them. The sample holds 85,000 to 100,000 clones, around 88% seen once. The origin of this receptor is a human patient who received an intestinal transplant, so some T cells may come from the graft donor. The source material was PBMCs, sampled 255 days after intestinal transplant. The V gene is TRBV27, the J gene TRBJ2-7, with D uncertain. CDR3 sequence: CASSSLSTYEQYF. CDR3 DNA sequence: TGTGCCAGCAGTTCCTTGTCGACCTACGAGCAGTACTTC.